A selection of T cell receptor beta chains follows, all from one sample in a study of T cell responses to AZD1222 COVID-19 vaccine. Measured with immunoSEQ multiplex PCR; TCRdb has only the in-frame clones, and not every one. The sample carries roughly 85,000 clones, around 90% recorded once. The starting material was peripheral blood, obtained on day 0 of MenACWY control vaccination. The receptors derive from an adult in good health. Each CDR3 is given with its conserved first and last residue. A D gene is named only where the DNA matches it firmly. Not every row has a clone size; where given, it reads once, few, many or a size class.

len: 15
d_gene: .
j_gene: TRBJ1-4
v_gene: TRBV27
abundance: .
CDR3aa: CASRPVDVVNEKLFF
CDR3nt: TGTGCCAGCAGACCGGTGGACGTAGTTAATGAAAAACTGTTTTTT

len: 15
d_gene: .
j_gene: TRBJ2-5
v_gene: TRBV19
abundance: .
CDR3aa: CASSISGFSQETQYF
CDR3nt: TGTGCCAGTAGTATATCCGGATTTAGTCAAGAGACCCAGTACTTC

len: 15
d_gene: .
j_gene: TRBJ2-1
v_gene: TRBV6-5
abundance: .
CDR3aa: CASSYSGQFYNEQFF
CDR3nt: TGTGCCAGCAGTTACTCAGGACAGTTTTACAATGAGCAGTTCTTC

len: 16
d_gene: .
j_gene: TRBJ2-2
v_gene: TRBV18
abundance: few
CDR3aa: CASSPEQGEATGELFF
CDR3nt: TGTGCCAGCTCACCCGAACAAGGGGAGGCCACCGGGGAGCTGTTTTTT

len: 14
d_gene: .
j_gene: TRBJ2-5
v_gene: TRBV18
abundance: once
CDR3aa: CASSPPGSQETQYF
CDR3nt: TGTGCCAGCTCACCACCAGGATCACAAGAGACCCAGTACTTC

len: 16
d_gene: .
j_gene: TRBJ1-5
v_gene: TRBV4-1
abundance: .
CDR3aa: CASSQDREGINQPQHF
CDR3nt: TGCGCCAGCAGCCAAGACAGGGAAGGGATTAATCAGCCCCAGCATTTT

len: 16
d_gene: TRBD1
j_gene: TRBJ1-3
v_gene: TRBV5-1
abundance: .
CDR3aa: CASSGPGTGGGNTIYF
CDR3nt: TGCGCCAGCAGCGGACCAGGGACAGGGGGAGGAAACACCATATATTTT

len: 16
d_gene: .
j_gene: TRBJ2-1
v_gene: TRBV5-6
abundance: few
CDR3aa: CASSLDQGEVYNEQFF
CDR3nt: TGTGCCAGCAGCTTGGATCAAGGGGAGGTGTACAATGAGCAGTTCTTC

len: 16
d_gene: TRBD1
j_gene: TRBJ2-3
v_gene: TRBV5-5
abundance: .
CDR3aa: CASTLPGTGGTDTQYF
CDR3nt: TGTGCCAGCACCCTACCCGGGACAGGGGGCACAGATACGCAGTATTTT

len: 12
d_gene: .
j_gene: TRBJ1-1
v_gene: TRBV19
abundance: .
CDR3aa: CASTAMNTEAFF
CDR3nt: TGTGCCAGTACAGCCATGAACACTGAAGCTTTCTTT

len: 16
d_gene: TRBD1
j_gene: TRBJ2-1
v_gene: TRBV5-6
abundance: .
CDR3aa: CASSSIQGASYNEQFF
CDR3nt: TGTGCCAGCAGCTCGATCCAGGGGGCATCCTACAATGAGCAGTTCTTC

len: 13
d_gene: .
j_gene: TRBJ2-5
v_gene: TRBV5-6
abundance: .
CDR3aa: CASSLDPGETQYF
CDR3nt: TGTGCCAGCAGCTTGGATCCGGGAGAGACCCAGTACTTC

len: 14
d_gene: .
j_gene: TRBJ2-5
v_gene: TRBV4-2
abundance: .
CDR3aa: CASSQDYLRETQYF
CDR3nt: TGTGCCAGCAGCCAAGACTACCTTAGAGAGACCCAGTACTTC

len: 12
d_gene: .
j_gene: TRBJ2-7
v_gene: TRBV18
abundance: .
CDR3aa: CASSPESHEQYF
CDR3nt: TGTGCCAGCTCACCAGAGTCACACGAGCAGTACTTC

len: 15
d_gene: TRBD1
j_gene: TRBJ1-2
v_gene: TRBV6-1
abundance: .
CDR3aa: CASSEEGAGNYGYTF
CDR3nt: TGTGCCAGCAGTGAGGAGGGGGCCGGCAACTATGGCTACACCTTC

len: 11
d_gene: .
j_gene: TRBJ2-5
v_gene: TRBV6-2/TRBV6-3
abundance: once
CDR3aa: CASTYLETQYF
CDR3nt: TGTGCCAGCACTTACCTGGAGACCCAGTACTTC

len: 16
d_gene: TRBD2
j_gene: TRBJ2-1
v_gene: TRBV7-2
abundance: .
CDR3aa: CASSLAGGPISDEQFF
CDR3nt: TGTGCCAGCAGCCTAGCGGGGGGGCCCATAAGCGATGAGCAGTTCTTC

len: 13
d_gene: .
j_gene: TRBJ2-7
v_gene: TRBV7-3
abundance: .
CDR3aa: CASSGFGTREQYF
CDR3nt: TGTGCCAGCAGCGGATTCGGGACCCGTGAGCAGTACTTC

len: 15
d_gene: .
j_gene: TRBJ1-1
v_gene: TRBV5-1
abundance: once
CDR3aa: CASSLNGAMNTEAFF
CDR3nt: TGCGCCAGCAGCTTGAACGGGGCCATGAACACTGAAGCTTTCTTT

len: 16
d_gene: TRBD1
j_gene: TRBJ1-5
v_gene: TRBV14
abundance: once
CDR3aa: CASNTSDRDSNQPQHF
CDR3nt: TGTGCCAGCAACACATCGGACAGGGACAGCAATCAGCCCCAGCATTTT